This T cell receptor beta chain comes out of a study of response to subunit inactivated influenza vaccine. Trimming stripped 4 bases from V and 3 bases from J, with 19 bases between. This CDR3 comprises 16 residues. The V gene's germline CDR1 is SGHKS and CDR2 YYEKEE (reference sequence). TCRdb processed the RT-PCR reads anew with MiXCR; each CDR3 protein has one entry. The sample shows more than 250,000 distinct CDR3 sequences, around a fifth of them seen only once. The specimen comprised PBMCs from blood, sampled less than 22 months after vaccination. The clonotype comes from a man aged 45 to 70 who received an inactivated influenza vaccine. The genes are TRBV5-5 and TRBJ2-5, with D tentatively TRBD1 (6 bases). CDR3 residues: CASSPTTGWGKETQYF. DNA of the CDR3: TGTGCCAGCAGCCCGACGACAGGTTGGGGCAAAGAGACCCAGTACTTC. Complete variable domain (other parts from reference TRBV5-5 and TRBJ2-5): DAGVTQSPTHLIKTRGQQVTLRCSPISGHKSVSWYQQVLGQGPQFIFQYYEKEERGRGNFPDRFSARQFPNYSSELNVNALLLGDSALYLCASSPTTGWGKETQYFGPGTRLLVL.